These T cell receptor beta chains were read from a single sample in a study of T-cell memory formation after mild COVID-19. TCRdb recomputed calls from the 5' RACE reads with MiXCR, one row per CDR3 protein. The sample consists of 290,000 or so distinct CDR3 sequences, less than 20% of them appearing once. Sequenced input: PBMCs or a T cell subset sorted from them (not recorded which). The receptors originated from a man aged 18 to 30 who had mild COVID-19 (a few samples of this study predate the infection). Cell type and time point are not known. Both conserved end residues are part of each CDR3. A D gene is named only where the DNA matches it firmly.

D gene,V gene,J gene,CDR3 protein
.,TRBV18,TRBJ1-1,CASSPAENTEAFF
.,TRBV7-2,TRBJ1-1,CASSLDSIAFF
TRBD2,TRBV7-2,TRBJ2-1,CASSLVAGVWNEQLF
TRBD1,TRBV7-9,TRBJ2-1,CASSLAGTVSSYNEQFF
.,TRBV29-1,TRBJ1-4,CSVAVRGGEKLFF
TRBD1,TRBV5-4,TRBJ2-1,CASSRQGAQGEQFF
.,TRBV15,TRBJ2-3,CATSRPPPDTQYF
.,TRBV7-2,TRBJ1-5,CASSFLVGQPQHF
.,TRBV10-1,TRBJ2-3,CASSESGVGTDTQYF
.,TRBV6-2/TRBV6-3,TRBJ1-1,CASIYVGNTEAFF
.,TRBV7-9,TRBJ1-4,CASSLPRDYGGKLFF
TRBD2,TRBV7-9,TRBJ2-1,CASSTRGGLSGNEQFF
.,TRBV6-2/TRBV6-3,TRBJ1-5,CASSYVGDQPQHF
TRBD2,TRBV27,TRBJ2-3,CASSRGWRGGGTQYF
.,TRBV30,TRBJ2-6,CAWSIRGGANVLTF
.,TRBV7-2,TRBJ2-7,CASSSRQSRYKLEQYF
.,TRBV4-2,TRBJ2-2,CASSQDHPGVNTGELFF
.,TRBV10-3,TRBJ1-5,CAISPQGGNQPQHF
TRBD2,TRBV6-2/TRBV6-3,TRBJ2-1,CASSGLTSGDDYEQFF
.,TRBV5-6,TRBJ1-6,CASSWGRGRSPLHF
.,TRBV9,TRBJ2-2,CASSVGIGGDTGELFF
TRBD1,TRBV4-1,TRBJ1-2,CASSQRDSSFTDGYTF
TRBD2,TRBV5-1,TRBJ2-1,CASRVTSGANEQFF
TRBD1,TRBV20-1,TRBJ2-4,CSALNPDRVDIQYF